This TCR beta chain was sequenced in a study of vaccination and CD4 T cells after COVID-19. Treatment of the sample: approximately nine-day PBMC culture with coronavirus spike peptide pools or control peptides (ViraFEST assay). Germline CDR1 is MNHEY and CDR2 is SMNVEV (reference sequence). The CDR3 loop spans 14 amino acids. Trimming removed 3 bases from V and 4 bases from J, with 12 bases in between. The Oncomine TCR Beta short-read assay sequenced DNA from cultured CD4+ T cells. MiXCR was run by TCRdb on the PCR reads, yielding one entry per CDR3 protein. The repertoire holds approximately 15,000 distinct CDR3 sequences, around 53% seen once, with about 12% in the top ten. This clonotype was counted a few times. The antigen is undetermined.

The receptor's source is a human donor who had recovered from COVID-19. The sample taken for sequencing was CD4+ T cells from blood, cultured in vitro. J is TRBJ1-2 and V is TRBV27; D might be TRBD1 (5 bases). For the CDR3, the DNA is TGTGCCAGCAGTTTGGGACGGGGTATCTATGGCTACACCTTC. Translated: CASSLGRGIYGYTF.